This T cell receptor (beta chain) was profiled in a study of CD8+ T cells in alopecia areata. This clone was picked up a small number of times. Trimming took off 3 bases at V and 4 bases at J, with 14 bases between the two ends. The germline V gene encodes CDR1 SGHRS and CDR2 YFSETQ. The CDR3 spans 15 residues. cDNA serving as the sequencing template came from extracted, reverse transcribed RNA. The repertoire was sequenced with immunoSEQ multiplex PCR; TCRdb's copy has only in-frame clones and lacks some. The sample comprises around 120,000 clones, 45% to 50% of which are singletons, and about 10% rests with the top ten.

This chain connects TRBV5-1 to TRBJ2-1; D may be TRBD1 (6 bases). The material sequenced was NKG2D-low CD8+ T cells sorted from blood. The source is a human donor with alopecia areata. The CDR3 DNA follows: TGCGCCAGCAGCTCGACAGGATCCGTATACAATGAGCAGTTCTTC. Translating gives CASSSTGSVYNEQFF.